These 7 T cell receptor beta chains originate from one sample sequenced in a study of T cells expressing NK-cell markers. TCRdb derives one entry per CDR3 protein from the 5' RACE reads, leaving out DNA. The table lists 350,000 to 400,000 distinct CDR3 sequences. Material: blood T cells: a sorted CD56 or NKG2C T cell subset, CD4+ or CD8+ T cells, or bulk PBMC T cells (not recorded which). Receptors originate from a woman in her 50s in good health.

The chain combines TRBV5-1 with TRBJ2-1; the TCRdb call, TRBD2, lacks DNA for checking. There are 14 residues in the CDR3. Germline V lookup: CDR1 SGHRS, CDR2 YFSETQ. The CDR3 sequence is CASSLGAPGVEQFF.

The CDR3 loop reads CAISETSTNYGYTF. This chain joins TRBV10-3 and TRBJ1-2. The CDR3 runs 14 residues. Per germline, CDR1 ENHRY and CDR2 SYGVKD.

The CDR3 is CASSLAGVTGQPQHF. The V and J genes are TRBV5-1 and TRBJ1-5; TCRdb selects TRBD1, and the lack of DNA leaves this call unchecked. CDR1 SGHRS and CDR2 YFSETQ come from the germline V gene. CDR3 size: 15 residues. Supplemented by reference TRBV5-1 and TRBJ1-5, the full variable domain reads KAGVTQTPRYLIKTRGQQVTLSCSPISGHRSVSWYQQTPGQGLQFLFEYFSETQRNKGNFPGRFSGRQFSNSRSEMNVSTLELGDSALYLCASSLAGVTGQPQHFGDGTRLSIL.

CDR3 region: CASSISEHEQYF. The chain has TRBV19 and TRBJ2-7. Germline assignment: CDR1 LNHDA and CDR2 SQIVND (reference sequence). The CDR3 totals 12 residues.

This chain uses TRBV27 with TRBJ2-2; TCRdb lists TRBD2, though no DNA is available to test this call. From germline, CDR1 is MNHEY and CDR2 SMNVEV (reference sequence). This CDR3 is built from 16 residues. CDR3 sequence reads: CASSLAGVGNTGELFF.

The chain employs TRBV3-1 and TRBJ2-7. CDR3 length: 12 residues. Germline CDR1 LGHDT, CDR2 YNNKEL (reference sequence). The CDR3 protein is CASSLGIDEQYF.

This chain links TRBV3-1 with TRBJ2-1; the TCRdb call, TRBD1, lacks DNA for checking. There are 16 residues in the CDR3. Germline lookup yields CDR1 LGHDT and CDR2 YNNKEL (reference sequence). CDR3 loop: CASSQDPGQGYHEQFF.